This is a list of T cell receptor beta chains from one sample in a study of OX40 agonist ivuxolimab in advanced cancers. TCRdb keeps only in-frame clones here, not all; method: immunoSEQ multiplex PCR. Of about 68,000 clones detected, approximately 87% appear once; the ten largest clones hold roughly 0.69%. The source was CD4+ or CD8+ T cells sorted from blood, collected in a trial of the OX40 agonist ivuxolimab. The receptor source for this set is an adult with an advanced solid tumor such as melanoma, head and neck, liver or kidney cancer. Each CDR3 is given without its conserved first and last residue. Fields, in order: clone size, J gene, V gene, D gene, CDR3 protein. D genes are given only for firm matches. Not every row has a clone size; where given, it reads once, few, many or a size class.

>NA|TRBJ2-3|TRBV10-2|NA
ASSAELVQADTQY
>NA|TRBJ1-6|TRBV2|NA
ASSEHRRKNSPLH
>NA|TRBJ2-1|TRBV5-6|NA
ARRDEQF
>NA|TRBJ1-4|TRBV5-1|NA
ASSPGTVATNEKLF
>few|TRBJ1-5|TRBV10-1|NA
ASSVPERSSNQPQH
>NA|TRBJ1-2|TRBV16|NA
ASSLERAVVGYT
>NA|TRBJ1-1|TRBV19|NA
ASSASGQGGPEAF
>once|TRBJ1-4|TRBV6-6|NA
ASSYGTPNEKLF
>NA|TRBJ1-5|TRBV6-1|NA
ASSELPGNQPQH
>NA|TRBJ1-6|TRBV11-2|NA
ASSLEAGDNSPLH
>NA|TRBJ1-2|TRBV5-1|NA
ASSERAGHHYGYT
>NA|TRBJ1-1|TRBV30|NA
AWSVTRAEDTEAF
>NA|TRBJ2-2|TRBV9|NA
ASSLSPYFKSGELF
>NA|TRBJ2-3|TRBV5-1|NA
ASSDRTDTQY
>NA|TRBJ1-3|TRBV2|NA
ASSVQGRGNTIY
>NA|TRBJ2-7|TRBV15|NA
ATNLGQGFNEQY
>NA|TRBJ1-2|TRBV9|TRBD1
ASSASGTGYGYGYT
>once|TRBJ1-3|TRBV19|TRBD1
ASSRDSPIFSGNTIY
>NA|TRBJ2-1|TRBV19|NA
ASSIQGTSRNEQF
>NA|TRBJ1-1|TRBV6-5|TRBD1
ASIPGQGILAF
>few|TRBJ2-1|TRBV19|NA
ASIWDNEQF
>NA|TRBJ2-3|TRBV18|NA
ASSPKQGPDTQY
>NA|TRBJ2-1|TRBV6-1|TRBD1
ASRVTGGNEQF
>NA|TRBJ2-6|TRBV5-6|NA
ASSLFEMGDSGANVLT
>NA|TRBJ1-3|TRBV4-3|NA
ASSQVSGTIY
>NA|TRBJ2-3|TRBV9|TRBD2
ASSVGRTSGSTDTQY
>NA|TRBJ2-7|TRBV19|TRBD2
ASSLTSVAYEQY
>NA|TRBJ1-2|TRBV5-8|TRBD1
ASSLGTAMDGFGGYT
>NA|TRBJ2-7|TRBV7-9|NA
ASRQMGEQY
>NA|TRBJ2-2|TRBV11-2|NA
ASSLGGDIGELF
>NA|TRBJ2-7|TRBV7-2|NA
ASSERQVPPYEQY
>NA|TRBJ2-2|TRBV4-1|NA
ASSQVGTHTGELF
>NA|TRBJ1-2|TRBV5-1|NA
ASSSPHGNYGYT
>NA|TRBJ2-5|TRBV25-1|TRBD1
ASTGVEQGGGETQY
>NA|TRBJ2-5|TRBV18|NA
ASSPLDSQETQY
>once|TRBJ2-4|TRBV5-4|TRBD1
ASRPDRESDIQY
>NA|TRBJ2-3|TRBV18|NA
ASSPPSTDTQY
>NA|TRBJ2-3|TRBV27|NA
ASSFTWRDTQY
>NA|TRBJ1-3|TRBV6-5|NA
ASRIGDGGNTIY
>NA|TRBJ2-7|TRBV6-1|NA
ASSDQGGGGYEQY
>NA|TRBJ1-2|TRBV6-5|NA
ASSYSLQGHYGYT
>NA|TRBJ1-6|TRBV10-2|NA
ASSESQATGSPLH
>NA|TRBJ1-2|TRBV5-6|NA
ASSLGTSYGYT
>NA|TRBJ2-7|TRBV28|TRBD2
ASSPGGTPYEQY
>NA|TRBJ2-1|TRBV4-1|NA
ASSLYPGRSWNEQF
>once|TRBJ2-7|TRBV11-1|NA
ASSLLQYEQY
>NA|TRBJ1-2|TRBV6-6|NA
ASSRQVNYGYT